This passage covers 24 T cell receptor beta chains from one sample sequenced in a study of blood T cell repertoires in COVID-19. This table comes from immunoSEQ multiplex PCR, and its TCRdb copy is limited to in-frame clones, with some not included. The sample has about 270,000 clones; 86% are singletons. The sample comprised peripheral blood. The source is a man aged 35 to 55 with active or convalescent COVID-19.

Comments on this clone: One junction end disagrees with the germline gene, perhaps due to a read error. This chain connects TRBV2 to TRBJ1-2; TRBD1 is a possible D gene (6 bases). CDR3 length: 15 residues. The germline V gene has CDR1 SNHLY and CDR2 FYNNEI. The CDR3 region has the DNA TGTGCCAGCAGCGAAGGGTCGACAGGACCTGGAGGCTACACCTTC. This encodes CASSEGSTGPGGYTF.

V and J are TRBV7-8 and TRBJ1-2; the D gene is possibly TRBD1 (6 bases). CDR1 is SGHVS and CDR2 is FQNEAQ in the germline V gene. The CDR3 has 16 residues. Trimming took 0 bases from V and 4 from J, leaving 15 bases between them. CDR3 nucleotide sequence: TGTGCCAGCAGCTTAGCGAAGAGTGGGGGCTTCTATGGCTACACCTTC. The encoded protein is CASSLAKSGGFYGYTF.

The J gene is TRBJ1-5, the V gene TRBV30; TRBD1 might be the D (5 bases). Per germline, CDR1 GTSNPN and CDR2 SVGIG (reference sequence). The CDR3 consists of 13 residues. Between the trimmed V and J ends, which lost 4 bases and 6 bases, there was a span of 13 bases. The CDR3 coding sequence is TGTGCCTGGAAAGGGCAGGGAGGTCAGCCCCAGCATTTT. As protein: CAWKGQGGQPQHF.

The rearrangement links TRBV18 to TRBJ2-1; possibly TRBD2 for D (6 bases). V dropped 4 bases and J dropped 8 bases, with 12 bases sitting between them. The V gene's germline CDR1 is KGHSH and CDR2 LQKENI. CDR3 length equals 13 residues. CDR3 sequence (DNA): TGTGCCAGCTCACTCGGGACTCCGGATGAGCAGTTCTTC. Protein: CASSLGTPDEQFF.

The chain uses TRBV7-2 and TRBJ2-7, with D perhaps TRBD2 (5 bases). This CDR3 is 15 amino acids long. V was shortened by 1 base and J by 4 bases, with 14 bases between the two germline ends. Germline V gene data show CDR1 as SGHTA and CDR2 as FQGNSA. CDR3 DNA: TGTGCCAGCAGCTTAGTCGCGGGCATCGGTTACGAGCAGTACTTC. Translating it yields CASSLVAGIGYEQYF.

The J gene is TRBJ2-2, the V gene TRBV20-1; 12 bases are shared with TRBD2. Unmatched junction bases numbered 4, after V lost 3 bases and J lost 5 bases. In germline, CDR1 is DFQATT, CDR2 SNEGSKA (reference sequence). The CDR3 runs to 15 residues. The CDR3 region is CSASVGLAGTGELFF. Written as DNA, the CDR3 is TGCAGTGCTAGTGTCGGACTAGCGGGAACCGGGGAGCTGTTTTTT.

Here the CDR3 DNA reads TGTGCCACCTCCAGGGGCTCGGGGAACGAGCAGTACTTC. Protein product: CATSRGSGNEQYF. The rearrangement links TRBV3-1 (or the pseudogene TRBV3-2) to TRBJ2-7; D may be TRBD1 (6 bases). Per germline, CDR1 LGHDT and CDR2 YNNKEL (reference sequence). The V end was cut by 10 bases, the J end by 5 bases, with 18 bases between. This CDR3 is built from 13 residues.

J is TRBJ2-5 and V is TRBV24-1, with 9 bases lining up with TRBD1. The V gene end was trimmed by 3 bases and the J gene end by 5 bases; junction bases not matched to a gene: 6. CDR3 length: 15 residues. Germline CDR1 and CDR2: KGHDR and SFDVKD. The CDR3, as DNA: TGTGCCACCAGTGATCCCGGGACAGGGAGGGAGACCCAGTACTTC. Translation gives CATSDPGTGRETQYF.

CDR3: CASNPTWAGSYNEQFF. The CDR3 DNA follows: TGTGCCAGTAATCCCACTTGGGCAGGCTCCTACAATGAGCAGTTCTTC. The chain combines TRBV19 with TRBJ2-1; D remains ambiguous. The CDR3 covers 16 residues. V shed 7 bases and J shed 0 bases, with 16 bases lying between them. Germline-derived CDR1 and CDR2 are LNHDA and SQIVND (reference sequence).

The CDR3 DNA reads TGTGCCAGTAGTCCTCCTAGTGGGTCCCTCTCTGGAAACACCATATATTTT. It is translated as CASSPPSGSLSGNTIYF. The chain couples TRBV19 to TRBJ1-3; D gene uncertain. There are 17 residues in the CDR3. Trimming cost V 5 bases and J 0 bases, with 17 bases left between them. Germline assignment: CDR1 LNHDA and CDR2 SQIVND (reference sequence).

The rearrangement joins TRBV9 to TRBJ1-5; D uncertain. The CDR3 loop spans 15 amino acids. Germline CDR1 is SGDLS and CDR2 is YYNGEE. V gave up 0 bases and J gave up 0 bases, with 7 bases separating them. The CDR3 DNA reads TGTGCCAGCAGCGTAGACCAGAATAGCAATCAGCCCCAGCATTTT. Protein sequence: CASSVDQNSNQPQHF.

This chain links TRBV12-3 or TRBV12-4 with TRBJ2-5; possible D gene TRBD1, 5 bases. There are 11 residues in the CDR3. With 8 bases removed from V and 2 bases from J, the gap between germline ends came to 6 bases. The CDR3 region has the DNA TGTGCCAGCGCAGGGCAAGAGACCCAGTACTTC. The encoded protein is CASAGQETQYF.

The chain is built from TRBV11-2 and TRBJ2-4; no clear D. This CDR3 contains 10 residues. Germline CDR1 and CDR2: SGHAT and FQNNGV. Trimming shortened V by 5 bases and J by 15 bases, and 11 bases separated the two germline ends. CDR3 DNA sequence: TGTGCCAGCAGCCGCCCGCCGCGGTACTTC. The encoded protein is CASSRPPRYF. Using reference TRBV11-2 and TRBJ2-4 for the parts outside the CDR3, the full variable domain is EAGVAQSPRYKIIEKRQSVAFWCNPISGHATLYWYQQILGQGPKLLIQFQNNGVVDDSQLPKDRFSAERLKGVDSTLKIQPAKLEDSAVYLCASSRPPRYFGAGTRLSVL.

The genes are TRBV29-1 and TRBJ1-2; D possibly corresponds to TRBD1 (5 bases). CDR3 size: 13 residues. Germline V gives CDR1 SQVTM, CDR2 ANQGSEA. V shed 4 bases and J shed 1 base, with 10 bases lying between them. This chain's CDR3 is CSVVTALNYGYTF. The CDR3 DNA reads TGCAGCGTTGTGACAGCTCTTAACTATGGCTACACCTTC. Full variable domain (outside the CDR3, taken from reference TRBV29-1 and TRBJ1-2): SAVISQKPSRDICQRGTSLTIQCQVDSQVTMMFWYRQQPGQSLTLIATANQGSEATYESGFVIDKFPISRPNLTFSTLTVSNMSPEDSSIYLCSVVTALNYGYTFGSGTRLTVV.

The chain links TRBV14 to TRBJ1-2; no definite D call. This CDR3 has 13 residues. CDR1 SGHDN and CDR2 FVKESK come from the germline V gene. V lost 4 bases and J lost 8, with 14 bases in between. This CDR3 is CASSRVGGDGYTF. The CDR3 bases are TGTGCCAGCAGCCGTGTAGGTGGAGACGGCTACACCTTC.

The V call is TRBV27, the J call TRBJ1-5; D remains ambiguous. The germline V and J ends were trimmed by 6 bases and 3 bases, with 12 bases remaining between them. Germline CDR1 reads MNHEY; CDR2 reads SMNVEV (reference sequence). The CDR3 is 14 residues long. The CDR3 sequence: CASRLGGSNQPQHF. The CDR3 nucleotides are TGTGCCAGCAGGCTTGGAGGATCCAATCAGCCCCAGCATTTT.

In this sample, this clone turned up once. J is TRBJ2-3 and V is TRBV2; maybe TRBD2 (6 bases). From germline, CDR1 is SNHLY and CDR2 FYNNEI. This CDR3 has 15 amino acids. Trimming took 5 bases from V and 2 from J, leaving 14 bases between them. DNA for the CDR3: TGTGCCAGCAGTACGGGGGTACGCCACACAGATACGCAGTATTTT. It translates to CASSTGVRHTDTQYF.

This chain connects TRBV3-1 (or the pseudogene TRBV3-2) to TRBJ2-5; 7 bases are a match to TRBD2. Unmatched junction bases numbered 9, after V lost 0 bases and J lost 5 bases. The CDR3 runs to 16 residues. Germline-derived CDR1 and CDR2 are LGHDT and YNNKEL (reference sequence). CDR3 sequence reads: CASSQDPAGAVETQYF. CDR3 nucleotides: TGTGCCAGCAGCCAAGATCCGGCGGGAGCGGTTGAGACCCAGTACTTC.

The CDR3 bases are TGTGCCATCAGCCCCGACAGAGCTAACTATGGCTACACCTTC. This translates into CAISPDRANYGYTF. V is TRBV10-3 and J is TRBJ1-2; D may be TRBD1 (5 bases). CDR3 size: 14 residues. Trimming took off 6 bases at V and 0 bases at J, with 11 bases between the two ends. Germline V CDR1 and CDR2: ENHRY, SYGVKD.

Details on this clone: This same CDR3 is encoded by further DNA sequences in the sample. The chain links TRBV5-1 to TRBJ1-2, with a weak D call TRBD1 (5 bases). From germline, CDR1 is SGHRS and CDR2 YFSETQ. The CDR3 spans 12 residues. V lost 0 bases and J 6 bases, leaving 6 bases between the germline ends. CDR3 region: CASSLGRDGYTF. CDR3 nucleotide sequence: TGCGCCAGCAGCTTGGGCAGGGATGGCTACACCTTC.

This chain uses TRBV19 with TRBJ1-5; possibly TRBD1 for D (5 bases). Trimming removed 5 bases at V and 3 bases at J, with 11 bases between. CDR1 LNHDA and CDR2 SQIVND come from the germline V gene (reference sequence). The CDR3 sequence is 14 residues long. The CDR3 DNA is TGTGCCAGTAGTGGGGGGGGAACCAATCAGCCCCAGCATTTT. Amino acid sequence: CASSGGGTNQPQHF.

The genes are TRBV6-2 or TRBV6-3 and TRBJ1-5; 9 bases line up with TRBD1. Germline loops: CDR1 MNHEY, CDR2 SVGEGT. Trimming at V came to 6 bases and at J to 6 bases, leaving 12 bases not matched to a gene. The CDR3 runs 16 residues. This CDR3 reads CASSLRRGQGAQPQHF. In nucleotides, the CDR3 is TGTGCCAGCAGCCTCCGGCGGGGACAGGGTGCTCAGCCCCAGCATTTT.

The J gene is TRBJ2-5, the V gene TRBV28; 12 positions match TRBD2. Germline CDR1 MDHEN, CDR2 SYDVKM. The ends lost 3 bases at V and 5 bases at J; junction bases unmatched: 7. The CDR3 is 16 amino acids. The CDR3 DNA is TGTGCCAGCAGTTTGAGGCCTAGCGGGGGGGTGGAGACCCAGTACTTC. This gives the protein CASSLRPSGGVETQYF.

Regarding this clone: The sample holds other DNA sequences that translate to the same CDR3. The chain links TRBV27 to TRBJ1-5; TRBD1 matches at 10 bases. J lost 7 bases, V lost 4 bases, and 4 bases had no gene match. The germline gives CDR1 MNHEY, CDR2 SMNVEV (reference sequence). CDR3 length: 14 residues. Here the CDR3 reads CASSSGQGDQPQHF. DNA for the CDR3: TGTGCCAGCAGTTCCGGACAGGGGGACCAGCCCCAGCATTTT.